The T cell receptor (beta chain) described here comes from a study of cytomegalovirus exposure and HLA in healthy donors. Across the whole study: The approximately 690 first-cohort repertoires and the 110 or so validation repertoires shared the same platform, a later analysis reported.

Notes on the study in general: Among TCR beta chains, those listed as cytomegalovirus-associated numbered over 150. Per published reports, the classifier diagnosed cytomegalovirus status with high specificity and sensitivity.

Repertoires were generated with immunoSEQ multiplex PCR, while TCRdb's copy carries only in-frame clones and drops some. The table includes 100,000 to 150,000 clones, around 90% detected once. This clone appeared a few times. Antigen: not known. The TCR was taken from a woman aged 18-29 years in good health and CMV-seronegative. Sequencing used PBMCs.

CDR3 in DNA: TGTGCCAGCTCAGAGCTCGGGGGTATATACGAGCAGTACTTC. Amino acids: CASSELGGIYEQYF. The V call is TRBV18, the J call TRBJ2-7, with a possible D match to TRBD2 (6 bases). Germline CDR1 reads KGHSH; CDR2 reads LQKENI. CDR3 length: 14 amino acids. Trimming left V 5 bases short and J 4 bases short, with 15 bases between.